This T cell receptor (beta chain) was profiled in a study of cytomegalovirus exposure and HLA in healthy donors. Study-level results: It was reported that the classifier diagnosed cytomegalovirus status with high specificity and sensitivity in both the original and validation cohorts. CMV antigen specificity of three CMV-associated chains was confirmed in vitro.

V lost 4 bases and J lost 7, with 13 bases in between. Germline CDR1 is LNHDA and CDR2 is SQIVND (reference sequence). This CDR3 contains 13 residues. The donors were members of the 120-subject validation cohort (separate from the approximately 670-subject first cohort). Measured with immunoSEQ multiplex PCR; TCRdb has only the in-frame clones, and not every one. The sample includes 300,000 to 450,000 clones, 70% to 90% seen only once; the top ten take roughly 0.8%. With regard to this clone: Its antigen is unidentified.

The clonotype was recovered from a woman under 30 in good health and CMV-seronegative. The chain carries TRBV19 and TRBJ1-2, with D unresolved. The source material was PBMCs. The CDR3 sequence is CASSRTGKIGYTF. The CDR3 DNA is TGTGCCAGTAGTAGGACCGGGAAAATTGGCTACACCTTC.